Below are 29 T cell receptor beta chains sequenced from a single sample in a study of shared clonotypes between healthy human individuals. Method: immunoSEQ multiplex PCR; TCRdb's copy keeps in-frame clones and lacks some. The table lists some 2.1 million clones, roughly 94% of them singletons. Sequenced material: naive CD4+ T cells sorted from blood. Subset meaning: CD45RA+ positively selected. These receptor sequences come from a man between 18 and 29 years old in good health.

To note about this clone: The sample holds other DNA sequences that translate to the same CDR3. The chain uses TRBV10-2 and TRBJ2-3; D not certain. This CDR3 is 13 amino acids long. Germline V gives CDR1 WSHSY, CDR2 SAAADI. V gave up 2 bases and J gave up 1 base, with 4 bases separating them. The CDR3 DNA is TGCGCCAGCAGTGAGCAGGGCACAGATACGCAGTATTTT. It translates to CASSEQGTDTQYF.

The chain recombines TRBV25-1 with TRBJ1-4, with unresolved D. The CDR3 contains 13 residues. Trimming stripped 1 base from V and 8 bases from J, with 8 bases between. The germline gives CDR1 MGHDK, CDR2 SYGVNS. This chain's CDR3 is CASSEFGTEKLFF. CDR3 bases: TGTGCCAGCAGTGAATTCGGTACCGAAAAACTGTTTTTT.

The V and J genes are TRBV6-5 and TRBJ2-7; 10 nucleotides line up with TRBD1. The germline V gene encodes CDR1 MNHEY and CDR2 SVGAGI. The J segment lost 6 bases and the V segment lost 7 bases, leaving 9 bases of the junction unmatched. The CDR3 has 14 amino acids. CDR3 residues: CASNSGTGAREQYF. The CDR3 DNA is TGTGCCAGCAATTCCGGGACAGGGGCACGCGAGCAGTACTTC.

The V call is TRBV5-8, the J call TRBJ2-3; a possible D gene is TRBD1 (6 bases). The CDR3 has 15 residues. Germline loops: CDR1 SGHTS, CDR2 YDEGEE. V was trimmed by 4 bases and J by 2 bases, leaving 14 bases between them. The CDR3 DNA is TGTGCCAGCAGCGTGGGGGCTAGCACCACAGATACGCAGTATTTT. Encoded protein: CASSVGASTTDTQYF.

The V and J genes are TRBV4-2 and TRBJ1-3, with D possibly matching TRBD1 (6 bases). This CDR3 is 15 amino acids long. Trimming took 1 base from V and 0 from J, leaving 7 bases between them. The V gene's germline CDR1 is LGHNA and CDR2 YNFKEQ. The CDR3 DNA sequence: TGTGCCAGCAGCCAAGCGGACAGCTCTGGAAACACCATATATTTT. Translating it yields CASSQADSSGNTIYF.

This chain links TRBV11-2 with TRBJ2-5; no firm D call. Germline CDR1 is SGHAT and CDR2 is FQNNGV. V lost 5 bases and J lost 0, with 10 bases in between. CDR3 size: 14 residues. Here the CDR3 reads CASSPETYQETQYF. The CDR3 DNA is TGTGCCAGCAGCCCGGAAACTTACCAAGAGACCCAGTACTTC.

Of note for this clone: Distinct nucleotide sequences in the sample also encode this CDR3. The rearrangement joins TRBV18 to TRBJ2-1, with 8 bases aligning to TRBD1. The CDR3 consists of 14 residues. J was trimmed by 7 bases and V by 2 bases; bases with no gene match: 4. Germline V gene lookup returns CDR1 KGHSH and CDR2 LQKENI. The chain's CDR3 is CASSPRTGTNEQFF. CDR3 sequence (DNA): TGTGCCAGCTCACCAAGGACAGGGACGAATGAGCAGTTCTTC.

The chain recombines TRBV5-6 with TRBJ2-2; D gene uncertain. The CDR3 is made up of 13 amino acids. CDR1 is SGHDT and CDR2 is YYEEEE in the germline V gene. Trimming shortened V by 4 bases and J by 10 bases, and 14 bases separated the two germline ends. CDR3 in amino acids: CASSRAPNSELFF. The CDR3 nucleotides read TGTGCCAGCAGCAGGGCCCCTAATTCGGAGCTGTTTTTT. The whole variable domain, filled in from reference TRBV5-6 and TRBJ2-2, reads DAGVTQSPTHLIKTRGQQVTLRCSPKSGHDTVSWYQQALGQGPQFIFQYYEEEERQRGNFPDRFSGHQFPNYSSELNVNALLLGDSALYLCASSRAPNSELFFGEGSRLTVL.

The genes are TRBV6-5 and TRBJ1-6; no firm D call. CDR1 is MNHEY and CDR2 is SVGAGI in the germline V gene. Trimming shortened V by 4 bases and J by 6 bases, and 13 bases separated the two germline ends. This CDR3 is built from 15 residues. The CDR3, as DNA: TGTGCCAGCAGTTCAACAACGGGGTTTAATTCACCCCTCCACTTT. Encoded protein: CASSSTTGFNSPLHF.

CDR3 coding DNA: TGTGCCAGCAGTGAAGCGCACCCTTTCCAGCCCCAGCATTTT. Translated, it gives CASSEAHPFQPQHF. V gene TRBV2 combines with J gene TRBJ1-5; no clear D gene. V was trimmed by 0 bases and J by 7 bases, leaving 10 bases between them. Germline CDR1 is SNHLY and CDR2 is FYNNEI. This CDR3 has 14 residues.

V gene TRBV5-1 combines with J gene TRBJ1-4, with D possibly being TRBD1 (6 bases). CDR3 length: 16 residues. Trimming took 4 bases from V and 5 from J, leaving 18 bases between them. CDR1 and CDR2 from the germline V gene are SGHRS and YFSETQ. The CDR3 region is CASSGGTGQWNEKLFF. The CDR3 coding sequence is TGCGCCAGCAGCGGCGGAACGGGACAATGGAATGAAAAACTGTTTTTT.

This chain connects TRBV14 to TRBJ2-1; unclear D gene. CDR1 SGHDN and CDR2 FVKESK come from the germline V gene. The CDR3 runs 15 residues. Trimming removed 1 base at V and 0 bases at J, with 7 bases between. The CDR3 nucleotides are TGTGCCAGCAGCCAAGGTTGGAGCTCCTACAATGAGCAGTTCTTC. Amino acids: CASSQGWSSYNEQFF.

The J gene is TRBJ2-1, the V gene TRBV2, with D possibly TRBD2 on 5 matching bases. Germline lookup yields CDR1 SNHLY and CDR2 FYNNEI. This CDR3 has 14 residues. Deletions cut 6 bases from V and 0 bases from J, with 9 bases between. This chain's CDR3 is CASRAGLSYNEQFF. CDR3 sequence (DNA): TGTGCCAGCAGGGCGGGCCTCTCCTACAATGAGCAGTTCTTC. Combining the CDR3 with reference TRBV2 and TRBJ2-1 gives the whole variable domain EPEVTQTPSHQVTQMGQEVILRCVPISNHLYFYWYRQILGQKVEFLVSFYNNEISEKSEIFDDQFSVERPDGSNFTLKIRSTKLEDSAMYFCASRAGLSYNEQFFGPGTRLTVL.

The CDR3 DNA reads as TGCGCCAGCAGCAAGGGCGGGATTAGCTCCTATAATTCACCCCTCCACTTT. Its translation: CASSKGGISSYNSPLHF. The rearrangement links TRBV4-1 to TRBJ1-6; D call uncertain. Deletions cut 5 bases from V and 0 bases from J, with 14 bases between. CDR3 length: 17 residues. Germline V lookup: CDR1 MGHRA, CDR2 YSYEKL.

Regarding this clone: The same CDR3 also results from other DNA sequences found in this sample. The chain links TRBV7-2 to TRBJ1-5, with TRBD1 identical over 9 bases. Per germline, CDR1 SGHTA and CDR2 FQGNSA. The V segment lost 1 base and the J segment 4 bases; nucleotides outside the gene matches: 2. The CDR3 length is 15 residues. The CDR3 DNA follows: TGTGCCAGCAGCTTAGGGGGACAGGGAAATCAGCCCCAGCATTTT. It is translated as CASSLGGQGNQPQHF.

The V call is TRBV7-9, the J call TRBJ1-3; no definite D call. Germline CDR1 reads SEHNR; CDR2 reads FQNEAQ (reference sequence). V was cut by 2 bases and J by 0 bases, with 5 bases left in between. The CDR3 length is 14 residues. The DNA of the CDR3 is TGTGCCAGCAGCTTAAAGGGCTCTGGAAACACCATATATTTT. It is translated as CASSLKGSGNTIYF.

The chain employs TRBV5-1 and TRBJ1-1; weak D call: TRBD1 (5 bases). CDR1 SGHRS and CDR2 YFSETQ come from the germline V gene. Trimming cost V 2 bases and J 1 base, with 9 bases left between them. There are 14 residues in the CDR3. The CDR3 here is CASSFSGTNTEAFF. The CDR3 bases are TGCGCCAGCAGCTTCTCAGGGACGAACACTGAAGCTTTCTTT.

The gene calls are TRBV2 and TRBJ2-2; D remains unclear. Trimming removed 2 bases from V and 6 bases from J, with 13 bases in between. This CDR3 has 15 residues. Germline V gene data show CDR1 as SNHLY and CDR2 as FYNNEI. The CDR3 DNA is TGTGCCAGCAGTGAAAGGCTAGTTCGGTCCGGGGAGCTGTTTTTT. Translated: CASSERLVRSGELFF.

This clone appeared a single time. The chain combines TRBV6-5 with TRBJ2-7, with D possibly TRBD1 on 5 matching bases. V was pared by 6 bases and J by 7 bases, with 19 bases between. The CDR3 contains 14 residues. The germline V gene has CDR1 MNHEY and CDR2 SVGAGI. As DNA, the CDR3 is TGTGCCAGCAGCAAAAGTCAAGGGGCGTGGGAGCAGTACTTC. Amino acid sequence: CASSKSQGAWEQYF.

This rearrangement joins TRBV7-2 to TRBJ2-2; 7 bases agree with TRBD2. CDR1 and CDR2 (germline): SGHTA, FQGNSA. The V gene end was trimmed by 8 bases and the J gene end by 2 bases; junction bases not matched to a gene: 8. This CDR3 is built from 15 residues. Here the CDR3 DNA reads TGTGCCAGCGGAGGGACTATAAAAAACACCGGGGAGCTGTTTTTT. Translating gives CASGGTIKNTGELFF.

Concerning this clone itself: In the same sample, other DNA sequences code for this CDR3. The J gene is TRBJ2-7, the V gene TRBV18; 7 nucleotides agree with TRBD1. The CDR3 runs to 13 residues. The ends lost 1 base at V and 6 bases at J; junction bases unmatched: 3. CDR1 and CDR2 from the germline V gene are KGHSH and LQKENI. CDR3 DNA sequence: TGTGCCAGCTCACCACAGGGGGCGGGCGAGCAGTACTTC. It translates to CASSPQGAGEQYF.

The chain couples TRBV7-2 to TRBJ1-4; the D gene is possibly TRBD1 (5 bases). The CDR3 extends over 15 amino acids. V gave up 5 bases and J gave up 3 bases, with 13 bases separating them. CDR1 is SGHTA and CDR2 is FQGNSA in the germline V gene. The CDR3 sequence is CASSATGWANEKLFF. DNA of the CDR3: TGTGCCAGCAGCGCCACAGGATGGGCTAATGAAAAACTGTTTTTT.

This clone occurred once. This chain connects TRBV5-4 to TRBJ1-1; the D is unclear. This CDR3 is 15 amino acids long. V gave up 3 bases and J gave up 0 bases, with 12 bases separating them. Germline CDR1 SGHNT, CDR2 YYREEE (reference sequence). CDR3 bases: TGTGCCAGCAGCTCTGGAGCCCGTATGAACACTGAAGCTTTCTTT. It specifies CASSSGARMNTEAFF.

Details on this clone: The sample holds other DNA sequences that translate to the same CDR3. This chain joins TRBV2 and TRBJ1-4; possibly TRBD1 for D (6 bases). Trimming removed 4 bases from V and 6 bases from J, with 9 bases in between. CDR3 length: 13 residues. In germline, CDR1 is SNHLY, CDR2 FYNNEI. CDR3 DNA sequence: TGTGCCAGCAGTGGCGGGGGCTATGAAAAACTGTTTTTT. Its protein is CASSGGGYEKLFF.

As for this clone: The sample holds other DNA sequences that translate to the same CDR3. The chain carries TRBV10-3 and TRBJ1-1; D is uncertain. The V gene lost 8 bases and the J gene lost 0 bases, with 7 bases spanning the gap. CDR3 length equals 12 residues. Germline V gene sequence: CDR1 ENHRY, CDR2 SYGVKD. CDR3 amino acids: CAIAGMNTEAFF. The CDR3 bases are TGTGCCATCGCTGGAATGAACACTGAAGCTTTCTTT.

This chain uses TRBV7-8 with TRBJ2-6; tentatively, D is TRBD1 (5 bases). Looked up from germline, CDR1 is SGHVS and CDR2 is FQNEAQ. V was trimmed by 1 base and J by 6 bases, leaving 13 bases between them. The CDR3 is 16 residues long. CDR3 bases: TGTGCCAGCAGCTTAGTGCAGGGCACGGCGGCCAACGTCCTGACTTTC. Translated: CASSLVQGTAANVLTF.

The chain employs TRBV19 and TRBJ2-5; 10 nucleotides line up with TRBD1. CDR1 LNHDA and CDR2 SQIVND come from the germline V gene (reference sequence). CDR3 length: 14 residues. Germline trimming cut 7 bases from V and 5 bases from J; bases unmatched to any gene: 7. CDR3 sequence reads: CASTSTGGEETQYF. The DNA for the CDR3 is TGTGCCAGTACTTCGACAGGGGGCGAGGAGACCCAGTACTTC.

CDR3 nucleotide sequence: TGTGCCAGCAGGCCCACTAGCGGGAGGGCCCATGAGCAGTTCTTC. Residues: CASRPTSGRAHEQFF. V gene TRBV6-5 combines with J gene TRBJ2-1; TRBD2 agrees at 13 bases. The CDR3 is made up of 15 amino acids. Germline trimming cut 6 bases from V and 8 bases from J; bases unmatched to any gene: 7. CDR1 and CDR2 (germline): MNHEY, SVGAGI.

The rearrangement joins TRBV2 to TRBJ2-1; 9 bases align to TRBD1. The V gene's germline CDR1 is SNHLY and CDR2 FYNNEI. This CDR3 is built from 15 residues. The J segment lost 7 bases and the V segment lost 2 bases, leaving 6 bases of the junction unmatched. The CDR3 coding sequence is TGTGCCAGCAGTGAATCCGCCGGGACAGGGAATGAGCAGTTCTTC. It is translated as CASSESAGTGNEQFF.